The clone carrying this T cell receptor (beta chain) was detected a few times. Its antigen remains unidentified. Sorting defined naive CD4+ as CD4+CD8-CD45RO-CD45RA+ and naive CD8+ as CD8+CD4-CD45RA+CD27bright. The data originate from a study of healthy donors' naive CD4 and CD8 T cells. Turning to the study itself: Donors spanned ages 20-25, 40-50 and 60-70 years, half female.

Each TCR library used around 540 ng of total RNA and a linear amplification protocol. Authors' analysis steps: Roughly 5 healthy donors contributed 78,498 sequenced TCR alpha transcripts. Using its own MiXCR run on the reads, TCRdb lists one record per CDR3 protein. The V and J calls and clone size come from TCRdb's table, not from the authors' own analysis. The repertoire consists of roughly 200,000 distinct CDR3 sequences, with nearly 75% occurring once and the leading ten covering less than 2.5%. CDR1 is SQVTM and CDR2 is ANQGSEA in the germline V gene. V gave up 4 bases and J gave up 5 bases, with 11 bases separating them. The CDR3 has 12 amino acids. General study results and limits: Bias from naive T cell homeostatic proliferation was not addressed.

Input material: naive CD4+ and CD8+ T cells sorted from blood, pooled from several donors. The receptor was derived from a pool of human donors in good health; the sample pools cells from several healthy donors. V gene TRBV29-1 combines with J gene TRBJ1-2; unclear D gene. DNA of the CDR3: TGCAGCGTTGTGGAGGGAGTTTATGGCTACACCTTC. This gives the protein CSVVEGVYGYTF.